This paragraph covers one TCR beta chain sequence. Its antigen is unidentified. This record belongs to a study of shared clonotypes between healthy human individuals. The study, taken as a whole, reports: For sorted subsets, rarefaction showed incomplete sequencing despite large depth.

The V end lost 4 bases, the J end lost 4 bases, and 11 bases lay between the germline ends. The CDR3 is 14 amino acids. From germline, CDR1 is SGHRS and CDR2 YFSETQ. DNA at around 190 ng, around 30,000 T cell genomes, went into sorted-subset replicate PCRs. Sequenced by immunoSEQ multiplex PCR; TCRdb stores in-frame clones only, minus some. This sample has about 2.4 million clones, with 80% to 95% found just once. This sequence originates from a man aged 18 to 30 in good health. Some clones in this sample may be carry-over from other donors' samples. Sequencing was done on a sample of naive CD4+ T cells from PBMCs. The sample's subset: CD45RA+ positively selected. This chain uses TRBV5-1 with TRBJ2-2; possible D gene TRBD2, 5 bases. CDR3 amino acids: CASSIEGFTGELFF. The CDR3 DNA reads TGCGCCAGCAGCATTGAGGGTTTCACCGGGGAGCTGTTTTTT.